These 5 T cell receptor beta chains share one sample of origin, sequenced in a study of spatial heterogeneity in lung cancer. Findings of the study overall: The number of expanded tumor alpha and beta chains correlated with mutation number.

The time point denotes: sample taken at primary tumor resection. From the 5' RACE reads, TCRdb called clonotypes with MiXCR, one entry per CDR3 protein. This table holds about 18,000 distinct CDR3 sequences, 9.6% found once. These receptors are not linked to any known antigen. The sequencing here drew on lung tumor tissue, taken at surgery. Receptor source: a female donor with early-stage non-small cell lung cancer.

In regard to this clonotype: Since it is a stray read in a library aimed at alpha chains, this beta chain has a size that is not meaningful. This chain uses TRBV2 with TRBJ2-3; 7 positions match TRBD2. The CDR3 loop spans 14 amino acids. Trimming cost V 11 bases and J 5 bases; bases outside gene matches: 13. Germline loops: CDR1 SNHLY, CDR2 FYNNEI. CDR3 sequence reads: CAGRETVGIDTQYF. The DNA of the CDR3 is TGTGCCGGGCGGGAGACAGTGGGTATAGATACGCAGTATTTT.

Many counts were recorded for this clonotype. This beta chain represents an off-target read in a library built for alpha chains; its size is of limited meaning. This chain uses TRBV5-4 with TRBJ1-1; 7 bases line up with TRBD1. The V and J ends lost 4 bases and 7 bases, in that order; junction bases with no gene match: 7. The CDR3 spans 13 residues. Looked up from germline, CDR1 is SGHNT and CDR2 is YYREEE (reference sequence). CDR3 sequence reads: CASSLTGEGEAFF. The DNA of the CDR3 is TGTGCCAGCAGCCTCACAGGGGAGGGTGAAGCTTTCTTT.

This clonotype has a handful of counts. This beta chain turned up in a library designed for alpha chains; as an off-target read, its abundance says little. The chain combines TRBV3-1 with TRBJ2-7; possibly TRBD2 for D (5 bases). This CDR3 comprises 15 residues. The V gene lost 1 base and the J gene lost 0 bases, with 10 bases spanning the gap. Per the germline V gene, CDR1 is LGHDT and CDR2 is YNNKEL (reference sequence). This CDR3 reads CASSQGSEISYEQYF. The CDR3 bases are TGTGCCAGCAGCCAAGGTAGCGAAATCTCCTACGAGCAGTACTTC.

This clonotype was observed at least ten times. With the library built for alpha chains, this beta chain is off target and its frequency is not meaningful. The V and J genes are TRBV7-2 and TRBJ1-2; TRBD1 aligns across 8 bases. V was clipped by 1 base and J by 4 bases; unmatched bases: 5. The CDR3 sequence is 15 residues long. CDR1 and CDR2 (germline): SGHTA, FQGNSA. The CDR3 region is CASSLDNRGAYGYTF. As DNA, the CDR3 is TGTGCCAGCAGCTTAGATAACAGGGGGGCCTATGGCTACACCTTC. Variable domain in full (rest from reference TRBV7-2 and TRBJ1-2): GAGVSQSPSNKVTEKGKDVELRCDPISGHTALYWYRQSLGQGLEFLIYFQGNSAPDKSGLPSDRFSAERTGGSVSTLTIQRTQQEDSAVYLCASSLDNRGAYGYTFGSGTRLTVV.

Regarding this clonotype: This beta chain is a stray sequence in a library constructed for alpha chains; its clone size is not meaningful. The chain links TRBV12-3 or TRBV12-4 to TRBJ1-2; 8 bases align to TRBD1. V gave up 5 bases and J gave up 8 bases; unmatched junction bases: 10. This CDR3 region has 14 residues. CDR3 nucleotide sequence: TGTGCCAGCAGTCTCCGGACAGGGCCCTTAGGCTACACCTTC. It encodes CASSLRTGPLGYTF.